Listed below are T cell receptor beta chains from one sample, sequenced in a study of blood T cell repertoires in COVID-19. Sequencing was performed with immunoSEQ multiplex PCR; in TCRdb, only in-frame clones are kept and a portion is missing. The table includes 100,000 to 150,000 clones, around 87% detected once. The sample taken for sequencing was peripheral blood. Source of these receptors: a man aged 65 to 79 with active COVID-19. Both conserved end residues are part of each CDR3. Each record gives: D gene, V gene, clone size, CDR3 length, J gene, CDR3 protein, CDR3 DNA. The D gene is left open where the match is weak. Part of the rows lack a size; the others show once, few, many or a class for expanded clones.

>TRBD2|TRBV4-1|.|16|TRBJ2-5
CASSQGPSGSKETQYF
TGCGCCAGCAGCCAAGGTCCTAGCGGGAGTAAAGAGACCCAGTACTTC
>.|TRBV29-1|many|13|TRBJ2-7
CSALTGNRYEQYF
TGCAGCGCACTTACAGGGAATCGCTACGAGCAGTACTTC
>.|TRBV7-9|.|16|TRBJ2-7
CASSPKARAPNYEQYF
TGTGCCAGCAGCCCAAAAGCCCGAGCACCAAACTACGAGCAGTACTTC
>.|TRBV14|few|14|TRBJ1-6
CASSQQGLRSPLHF
TGTGCCAGCAGCCAACAGGGTCTACGTTCACCCCTCCACTTT
>TRBD2|TRBV4-3|.|16|TRBJ2-7
CASSQALSGLPYEQYF
TGCGCCAGCAGCCAAGCCTTATCGGGACTACCCTACGAGCAGTACTTC
>.|TRBV6-2/TRBV6-3|once|14|TRBJ1-4
CASSPRANNEKLFF
TGTGCCAGCAGTCCCCGAGCAAATAATGAAAAACTGTTTTTT
>TRBD2|TRBV11-2|.|14|TRBJ2-7
CASSFGLADYEQYF
TGTGCCAGCAGCTTCGGACTAGCGGACTACGAGCAGTACTTC
>.|TRBV5-4|.|13|TRBJ2-5
CASSFAGSETQYF
TGTGCCAGCAGCTTTGCCGGGTCAGAGACCCAGTACTTC
>.|TRBV6-5|.|15|TRBJ1-1
CASSSDRNPNTEAFF
TGTGCCAGCAGTTCCGACAGGAACCCGAACACTGAAGCTTTCTTT
>.|TRBV5-1|.|15|TRBJ2-5
CASSLNLQTEETQYF
TGCGCCAGCAGCTTAAACCTTCAAACAGAGGAGACCCAGTACTTC
>TRBD2|TRBV5-1|.|16|TRBJ2-1
CASSFRAGGPGNEQFF
TGCGCCAGCAGCTTCCGGGCGGGAGGGCCAGGGAATGAGCAGTTCTTC
>TRBD1|TRBV28|.|15|TRBJ1-1
CASSGPGQGNTEAFF
TGTGCCAGCAGTGGACCGGGACAGGGTAACACTGAAGCTTTCTTT
>TRBD1|TRBV27|.|14|TRBJ1-1
CASILGTANTEAFF
TGTGCCAGCATCCTGGGGACAGCGAACACTGAAGCTTTCTTT
>.|TRBV30|many|11|TRBJ2-7
CAWSAGDEQYF
TGTGCCTGGAGTGCTGGAGACGAGCAGTACTTC
>TRBD1|TRBV18|.|14|TRBJ1-5
CASSRTGEGQPQHF
TGTGCCAGCTCCCGGACAGGGGAGGGTCAGCCCCAGCATTTT
>TRBD2|TRBV7-2|.|17|TRBJ2-3
CASRGPTSGRRADTQYF
TGTGCCAGCAGAGGGCCGACTAGCGGGAGAAGGGCAGATACGCAGTATTTT
>.|TRBV29-1|.|14|TRBJ2-4
CSVVRDLAKNIQYF
TGCAGCGTTGTCCGGGATTTAGCCAAAAACATTCAGTACTTC
>.|TRBV7-8|.|16|TRBJ1-3
CASSPGGLSSGNTIYF
TGTGCCAGCAGCCCCGGCGGCCTAAGCTCTGGAAACACCATATATTTT
>.|TRBV12-3/TRBV12-4|.|13|TRBJ2-7
CASSFGLIYEQYF
TGTGCCAGCAGTTTTGGGCTAATCTACGAGCAGTACTTC
>.|TRBV9|.|13|TRBJ2-3
CASSKGGEDTQYF
TGTGCCAGCAGCAAAGGAGGGGAAGATACGCAGTATTTT
>TRBD2|TRBV23-1|.|15|TRBJ2-2
CASTLGLAGTGELFF
TGCGCCAGCACTCTTGGACTAGCGGGGACCGGGGAGCTGTTTTTT
>TRBD2|TRBV3-1/TRBV3-2|.|16|TRBJ2-3
CASSPRTSGRGDTQYF
TGTGCCAGCAGCCCGCGGACTAGCGGTCGGGGTGATACGCAGTATTTT
>TRBD1|TRBV9|.|15|TRBJ2-7
CASSVEGRGQSEQYF
TGTGCCAGCAGCGTAGAAGGCAGGGGGCAGAGCGAGCAGTACTTC
>TRBD2|TRBV7-7|.|16|TRBJ2-1
CASSFHSGSPYNEQFF
TGTGCTAGCAGCTTTCATAGCGGGAGCCCTTACAATGAGCAGTTCTTC
>TRBD2|TRBV14|.|17|TRBJ2-7
CASSQGRLAGPTYEQYF
TGTGCCAGCAGCCAAGGACGACTAGCGGGACCCACCTACGAGCAGTACTTC
>TRBD2|TRBV5-4|.|15|TRBJ2-2
CASSLQASGPGELFF
TGTGCCAGCAGCTTGCAGGCTAGCGGTCCCGGGGAGCTGTTTTTT
>TRBD2|TRBV6-5|.|15|TRBJ2-2
CASSSSGRGTGELFF
TGTGCCAGCAGTTCTAGCGGGAGGGGCACCGGGGAGCTGTTTTTT
>.|TRBV25-1|.|15|TRBJ2-3
CASSELGQGPDTQYF
TGTGCCAGCAGTGAATTGGGGCAGGGGCCAGATACGCAGTATTTT
>TRBD1|TRBV7-2|.|16|TRBJ2-7
CASSLAPGQGSYEQYF
TGTGCCAGCAGCTTAGCGCCGGGACAGGGGTCCTACGAGCAGTACTTC
>.|TRBV5-4|.|13|TRBJ1-2
CASSLPGNYGYTF
TGTGCCAGCAGCTTGCCAGGGAACTATGGCTACACCTTC
>TRBD1|TRBV28|.|14|TRBJ1-6
CASRPGQGWSPLHF
TGTGCCAGCAGACCGGGACAGGGCTGGTCACCCCTCCACTTT
>TRBD2|TRBV5-4|.|15|TRBJ2-5
CASSPRLAVQETQYF
TGTGCCAGCAGCCCCCGACTAGCGGTTCAAGAGACCCAGTACTTC
>.|TRBV19|.|15|TRBJ2-2
CASTRLEWNTGELFF
TGTGCCAGTACTAGACTAGAATGGAACACCGGGGAGCTGTTTTTT